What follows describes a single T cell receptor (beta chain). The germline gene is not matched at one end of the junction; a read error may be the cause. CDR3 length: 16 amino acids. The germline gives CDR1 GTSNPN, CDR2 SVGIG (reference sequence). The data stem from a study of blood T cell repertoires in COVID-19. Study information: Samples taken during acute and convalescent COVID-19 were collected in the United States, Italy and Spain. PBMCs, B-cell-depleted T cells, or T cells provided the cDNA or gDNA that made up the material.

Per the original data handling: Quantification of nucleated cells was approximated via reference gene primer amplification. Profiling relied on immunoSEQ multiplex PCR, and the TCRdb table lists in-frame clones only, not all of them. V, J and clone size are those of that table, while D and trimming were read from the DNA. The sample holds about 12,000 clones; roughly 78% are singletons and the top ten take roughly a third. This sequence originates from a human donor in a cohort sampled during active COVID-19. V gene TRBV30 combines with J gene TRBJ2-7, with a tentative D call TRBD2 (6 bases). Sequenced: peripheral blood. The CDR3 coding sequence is TGTGCCTGGAGTGTAAAGTCTAGCGATTTCTCCCACGAGCAGTACTTC. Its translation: CAWSVKSSDFSHEQYF. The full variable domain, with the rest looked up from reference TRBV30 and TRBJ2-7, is SQTIHQWPATLVQPVGSPLSLECTVEGTSNPNLYWYRQAAGRGLQLLFYSVGIGQISSEVPQNLSASRPQDRQFILSSKKLLLSDSGFYLCAWSVKSSDFSHEQYFGPGTRLTVT.